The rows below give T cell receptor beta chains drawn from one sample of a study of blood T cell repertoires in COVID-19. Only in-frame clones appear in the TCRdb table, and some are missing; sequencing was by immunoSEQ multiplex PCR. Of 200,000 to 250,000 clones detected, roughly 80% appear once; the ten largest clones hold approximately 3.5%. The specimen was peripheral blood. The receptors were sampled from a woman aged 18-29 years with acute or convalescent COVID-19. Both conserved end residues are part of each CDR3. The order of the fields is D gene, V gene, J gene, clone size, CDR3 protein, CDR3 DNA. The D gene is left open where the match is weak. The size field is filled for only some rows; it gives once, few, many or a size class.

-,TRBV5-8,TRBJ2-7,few,CASSLGGTVTFYEQYF,TGTGCCAGCAGCTTGGGCGGGACAGTAACCTTCTACGAGCAGTACTTC
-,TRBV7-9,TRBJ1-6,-,CASSPVGEGDNSPLHF,TGTGCCAGCAGCCCAGTCGGGGAGGGCGATAATTCACCCCTCCACTTT
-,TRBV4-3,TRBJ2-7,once,CASSLRQGGYEQYF,TGCGCCAGCAGCCTACGACAGGGAGGCTACGAGCAGTACTTC
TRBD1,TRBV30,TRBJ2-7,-,CAWSVGQGKGEQYF,TGTGCCTGGAGTGTCGGACAGGGGAAGGGCGAGCAGTACTTC
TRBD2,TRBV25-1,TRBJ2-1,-,CASTREGLAGLSYNEQFF,TGTGCCAGCACCCGGGAGGGACTAGCGGGCTTATCCTACAATGAGCAGTTCTTC
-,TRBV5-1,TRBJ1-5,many,CASSTGTQDQPQHF,TGCGCCAGCAGCACCGGGACACAGGATCAGCCCCAGCATTTT
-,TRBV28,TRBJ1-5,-,CASSLPTADQPQHF,TGTGCCAGCAGTTTGCCGACCGCGGATCAGCCCCAGCATTTT
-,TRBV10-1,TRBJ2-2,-,CASSEYGENTGELFF,TGCGCCAGCAGTGAGTACGGGGAGAACACCGGGGAGCTGTTTTTT
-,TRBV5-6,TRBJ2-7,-,CASMDRLDYEQYF,TGTGCCAGCATGGATCGACTAGACTACGAGCAGTACTTC
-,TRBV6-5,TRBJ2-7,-,CASSSHSPGADEQYF,TGTGCCAGCAGTTCCCACTCGCCAGGGGCCGACGAGCAGTACTTC
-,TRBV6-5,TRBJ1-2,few,CASSYSSGNYGYTF,TGTGCCAGCAGTTACTCCTCAGGAAACTATGGCTACACCTTC
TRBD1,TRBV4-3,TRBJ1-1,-,CASSQTGMNTEAFF,TGCGCCAGCAGCCAGACAGGGATGAACACTGAAGCTTTCTTT
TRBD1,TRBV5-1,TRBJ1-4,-,CASSLEGADISNEKLFF,TGCGCCAGCAGCTTGGAGGGGGCAGACATTTCTAATGAAAAACTGTTTTTT
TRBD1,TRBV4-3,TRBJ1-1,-,CASSPGTGGLEAFF,TGCGCCAGCAGCCCCGGGACAGGGGGCCTTGAAGCTTTCTTT
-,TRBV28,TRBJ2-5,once,CASSFVGGLGETQYF,TGTGCCAGCAGTTTTGTCGGGGGGCTTGGGGAGACCCAGTACTTC
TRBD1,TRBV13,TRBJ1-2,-,CASSHPPTGEEYYGYTF,TGTGCCAGCAGCCACCCCCCCACAGGGGAGGAATACTATGGCTACACCTTC
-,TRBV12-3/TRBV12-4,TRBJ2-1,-,CASRRYNEQFF,TGTGCCAGCAGGCGGTACAATGAGCAGTTCTTC
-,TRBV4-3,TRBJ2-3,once,CASSHQRGDTQYF,TGCGCCAGCAGCCATCAAAGGGGCGATACGCAGTATTTT
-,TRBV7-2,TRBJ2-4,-,CASSPYAKNIQYF,TGTGCCAGCAGCCCCTATGCCAAAAACATTCAGTACTTC
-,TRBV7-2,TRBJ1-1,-,CASSLTLRVEAFF,TGTGCCAGCAGCTTAACCCTCAGGGTTGAAGCTTTCTTT
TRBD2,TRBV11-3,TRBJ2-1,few,CASSFVGGPGNEQFF,TGTGCCAGCAGCTTTGTGGGAGGGCCTGGCAATGAGCAGTTCTTC
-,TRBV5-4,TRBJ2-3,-,CASRAGGGTDTQYF,TGTGCCAGCAGGGCGGGCGGTGGCACAGATACGCAGTATTTT
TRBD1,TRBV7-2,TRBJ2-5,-,CASSLLGQGARETQYF,TGTGCCAGCAGCTTACTGGGACAGGGGGCTCGGGAGACCCAGTACTTC
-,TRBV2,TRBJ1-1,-,CASSLQGRTEAFF,TGTGCCAGCAGCCTACAGGGTCGGACTGAAGCTTTCTTT
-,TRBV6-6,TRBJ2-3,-,CASSYSSSGWQYF,TGTGCCAGCAGTTACTCGAGTTCAGGGTGGCAGTATTTT
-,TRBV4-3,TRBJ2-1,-,CASSQGQSLYNEQFF,TGCGCCAGCAGCCAAGGGCAGTCCCTTTACAATGAGCAGTTCTTC
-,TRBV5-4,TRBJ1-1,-,CASSLGGLVTPEAFF,TGTGCCAGCAGCTTAGGGGGACTAGTTACCCCCGAAGCTTTCTTT
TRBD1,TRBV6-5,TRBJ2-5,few,CASSRRQGSVTQYF,TGTGCCAGCAGTAGAAGACAGGGATCGGTGACCCAGTACTTC
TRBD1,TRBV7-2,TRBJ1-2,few,CASSLGQGNYGYTF,TGTGCCAGCAGCTTAGGACAGGGGAACTATGGCTACACCTTC
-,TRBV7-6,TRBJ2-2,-,CASSTQPVAGELFF,TGTGCCAGCAGCACGCAACCAGTCGCCGGGGAGCTGTTTTTT
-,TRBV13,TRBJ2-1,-,CASSGVAGKSYNEQFF,TGTGCCAGCAGCGGGGTGGCGGGGAAAAGCTACAATGAGCAGTTCTTC
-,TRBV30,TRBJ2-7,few,CAWSPQSYEQYF,TGTGCCTGGAGTCCGCAGTCCTACGAGCAGTACTTC
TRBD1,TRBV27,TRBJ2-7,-,CASSPLTGLDRDSPYEQYF,TGTGCCAGCAGTCCGCTGACGGGGTTAGACAGGGATAGTCCATACGAGCAGTACTTC
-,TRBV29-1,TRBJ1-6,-,CSGRTDINSPLHF,TGCAGCGGCCGGACAGATATTAATTCACCCCTCCACTTT